The sequence of this TCR beta chain was determined in a study of cytomegalovirus exposure and HLA in healthy donors. About the research overall: Early on, a data release was issued that held roughly 80 million unique TCRs from HLA-typed donors. Among the 398 genotyped donors, about 81% were placed in the Caucasian-associated ancestry cluster.

The CDR3 length is 14 residues. With V trimmed by 2 bases and J by 4 bases, 2 bases remained unmatched. The germline CDR1 and CDR2 sequences are SGHAT and FQNNGV. 13 Jbeta primers and 60 Vbeta primers were used for the PCR. Sequencing was performed with immunoSEQ multiplex PCR; in TCRdb, only in-frame clones are kept and a portion is missing. Of about 170,000 clones in the sample, 75% to 90% are singletons; the top ten hold 2% to 2.5%. Comments on this clone: Its target is not known.

Study-level points and caveats: Later analysis indicated greater clonal expansion among HLA-associated TCR beta chains than among equally common other chains. Later genetic work tied a missense DCLRE1C variant to beta-chain V and J trimming.

The receptor was derived from a male donor in good health and CMV-seronegative. The material sequenced was PBMCs. The rearrangement uses TRBV11-2 and TRBJ2-1, with 7 positions matching TRBD2. The CDR3: CASSLSGVYNEQFF. The CDR3 bases are TGTGCCAGCAGCTTAAGCGGGGTATACAATGAGCAGTTCTTC. The whole variable domain, filled in from reference TRBV11-2 and TRBJ2-1, reads EAGVAQSPRYKIIEKRQSVAFWCNPISGHATLYWYQQILGQGPKLLIQFQNNGVVDDSQLPKDRFSAERLKGVDSTLKIQPAKLEDSAVYLCASSLSGVYNEQFFGPGTRLTVL.